This passage covers 26 T cell receptor beta chains from one sample sequenced in a study of T cells expressing NK-cell markers. Following a re-call of the 5' RACE reads, TCRdb has one entry per CDR3 protein and lacks DNA. This repertoire includes 550,000 to 600,000 distinct CDR3 sequences. Sequenced sample: blood T cells: a sorted CD56 or NKG2C T cell subset, CD4+ or CD8+ T cells, or bulk PBMC T cells (not recorded which). All receptors come from a man between 18 and 29 years old in good health.

The chain has TRBV12-3 or TRBV12-4 and TRBJ2-1. The CDR3 is 13 residues long. CDR3 protein: CASSLLRVWEQFF.

The V and J genes are TRBV4-1 and TRBJ2-5. This CDR3 comprises 15 residues. The germline V gene encodes CDR1 MGHRA and CDR2 YSYEKL. This CDR3 is CASSQVGSTQETQYF.

This chain connects TRBV20-1 to TRBJ2-5; TCRdb selects TRBD1, and the lack of DNA leaves this call unchecked. CDR3 length equals 14 residues. Germline V CDR1 and CDR2: DFQATT, SNEGSKA (reference sequence). This chain's CDR3 is CSARRPGAGETQYF.

V and J are TRBV7-9 and TRBJ2-1; TCRdb designates TRBD2, a call that cannot be tested without DNA. This CDR3 is 16 amino acids long. The V gene's germline CDR1 is SEHNR and CDR2 FQNEAQ (reference sequence). CDR3 protein: CASSSLRTSGRGEQFF. Full variable domain (outside the CDR3, taken from reference TRBV7-9 and TRBJ2-1): DTGVSQNPRHKITKRGQNVTFRCDPISEHNRLYWYRQTLGQGPEFLTYFQNEAQLEKSRLLSDRFSAERPKGSFSTLEIQRTEQGDSAMYLCASSSLRTSGRGEQFFGPGTRLTVL.

J is TRBJ2-3 and V is TRBV20-1. The CDR3 consists of 15 residues. Per the germline V gene, CDR1 is DFQATT and CDR2 is SNEGSKA (reference sequence). The CDR3 region is CSTNHGVESADTQYF.

The V gene is TRBV20-1, the J gene TRBJ2-1. Germline CDR1 is DFQATT and CDR2 is SNEGSKA (reference sequence). The CDR3 is made up of 13 amino acids. Here the CDR3 reads CSARLPRANEQFF.

The chain combines TRBV18 with TRBJ2-5; TCRdb indicates TRBD1, and absent DNA this call remains unverified. The CDR3 runs 13 residues. CDR1 is KGHSH, CDR2 LQKENI, per germline. The CDR3 sequence is CASSPPDRETQYF.

The chain is built from TRBV7-9 and TRBJ2-3; with no DNA, the TCRdb D assignment of TRBD2 cannot be verified. Germline V lookup: CDR1 SEHNR, CDR2 FQNEAQ (reference sequence). CDR3 length equals 16 residues. The CDR3 protein is CASSPEREKVADTQYF.

The rearrangement links TRBV2 to TRBJ2-3; TCRdb's D call, TRBD1, is unchecked because there is no DNA. CDR3 size: 14 residues. The germline gives CDR1 SNHLY, CDR2 FYNNEI. The CDR3 sequence is CASEGWSGADTQYF.

J is TRBJ2-1 and V is TRBV2. Looked up from germline, CDR1 is SNHLY and CDR2 is FYNNEI. The CDR3 is made up of 16 amino acids. The chain's CDR3 is CASNLASGVGDNEQFF.

The rearrangement joins TRBV4-1 to TRBJ1-5; lacking DNA, the TRBD1 call made by TCRdb goes unchecked. This CDR3 region has 15 residues. Germline V lookup: CDR1 MGHRA, CDR2 YSYEKL. This CDR3 is CASSQLGSPGQPQHF.

The chain combines TRBV6-4 with TRBJ2-1; the D gene TCRdb calls, TRBD2, cannot be checked with no DNA. The CDR3 length is 18 residues. Per the germline V gene, CDR1 is MRHNA and CDR2 is SNTAGT. CDR3 region: CASTDPPGFSGSDNEQFF.

The rearrangement uses TRBV5-6 and TRBJ1-1; TCRdb names TRBD1, which stays unverified in the absence of DNA. The CDR3 runs 16 residues. Per germline, CDR1 SGHDT and CDR2 YYEEEE. This chain's CDR3 is CASSLSRAPRSTEAFF.

The chain carries TRBV5-5 and TRBJ2-1; the TCRdb D gene call, TRBD2, has no DNA to confirm it. The CDR3 extends over 17 amino acids. Looked up from germline, CDR1 is SGHKS and CDR2 is YYEKEE (reference sequence). Here the CDR3 reads CASSYSLSGHSYNEQFF.

The chain combines TRBV6-2 or TRBV6-3 with TRBJ1-3; as DNA is missing, the TRBD1 call by TCRdb cannot be tested. This CDR3 comprises 20 residues. The V gene's germline CDR1 is MNHEY and CDR2 SVGEGT. CDR3 sequence: CASSYSLSSRDRDKRNTIYF.

The CDR3 region is CASSLESAQGFYNEQFF. This chain links TRBV11-2 with TRBJ2-1; there is no DNA to check the TCRdb D call of TRBD1. Germline CDR1 is SGHAT and CDR2 is FQNNGV. The CDR3 has 17 amino acids.

The chain is built from TRBV7-9 and TRBJ1-3. Germline loops: CDR1 SEHNR, CDR2 FQNEAQ (reference sequence). The CDR3 spans 16 residues. CDR3 amino acids: CASSSRFGTAVNTIYF. Complete variable domain (other parts from reference TRBV7-9 and TRBJ1-3): DTGVSQNPRHKITKRGQNVTFRCDPISEHNRLYWYRQTLGQGPEFLTYFQNEAQLEKSRLLSDRFSAERPKGSFSTLEIQRTEQGDSAMYLCASSSRFGTAVNTIYFGEGSWLTVV.

The chain uses TRBV7-2 and TRBJ1-5; the D call of TRBD1 rests on TCRdb alone, since no DNA is present to check it. Germline-derived CDR1 and CDR2 are SGHTA and FQGNSA. CDR3 length: 16 residues. The CDR3 reads CASSSGGQGINQPQHF.

The chain recombines TRBV12-3 or TRBV12-4 with TRBJ1-1; TCRdb names TRBD1, which stays unverified in the absence of DNA. CDR3 size: 13 residues. The CDR3 reads CASNFQGAGNSFF.

The genes are TRBV7-2 and TRBJ2-7; as DNA is missing, the TRBD2 call by TCRdb cannot be tested. Per the germline V gene, CDR1 is SGHTA and CDR2 is FQGNSA. CDR3 size: 16 residues. CDR3 sequence: CASSLMPTGQAGEQYF. Together with reference TRBV7-2 and TRBJ2-7, the CDR3 gives the full variable domain: GAGVSQSPSNKVTEKGKDVELRCDPISGHTALYWYRQSLGQGLEFLIYFQGNSAPDKSGLPSDRFSAERTGGSVSTLTIQRTQQEDSAVYLCASSLMPTGQAGEQYFGPGTRLTVT.

The CDR3 spells CASSLNPGGPRYEQFF. The rearrangement links TRBV7-3 to TRBJ2-1; TCRdb outputs TRBD2, but without DNA this stays unchecked. This CDR3 spans 16 amino acids. Germline V gives CDR1 SGHTA, CDR2 FQGTGA.

The gene calls are TRBV18 and TRBJ2-5. CDR3 length equals 13 residues. The germline V gene encodes CDR1 KGHSH and CDR2 LQKENI. The CDR3 loop reads CASSPGSTETQYF.

J is TRBJ1-2 and V is TRBV7-8. This CDR3 is 16 amino acids long. The germline CDR1 and CDR2 sequences are SGHVS and FQNEAQ. The CDR3 here is CASSSGGLLPNYGYTF.

The rearrangement uses TRBV11-2 and TRBJ2-1; TCRdb's D call, TRBD2, is unchecked because there is no DNA. The CDR3 is 15 residues long. The V gene's germline CDR1 is SGHAT and CDR2 FQNNGV. The CDR3 loop reads CASSLEVRSYNEQFF.

The chain recombines TRBV20-1 with TRBJ1-4; no DNA is available, so the TRBD1 call from TCRdb remains unchecked. This CDR3 has 12 amino acids. Germline V gene lookup returns CDR1 DFQATT and CDR2 SNEGSKA (reference sequence). CDR3: CSALYAIEKLFF.

The chain links TRBV18 to TRBJ2-2. This CDR3 region has 13 residues. Germline CDR1 reads KGHSH; CDR2 reads LQKENI. The CDR3 loop is CASAPIPTGELFF.